This T cell receptor beta chain was captured in a study of T cell repertoires in ileal Crohn's disease. Study-level results: Clonality above 26.8% at surgery always came with endoscopic recurrence. Clonal expansions were more frequent in active smokers than non-smokers at surgery.

By sample share, this clone is medium-sized. What it binds is unknown. Per sample, approximately 550 nanograms of biopsy DNA were TCRB immunosequenced. Data came from immunoSEQ multiplex PCR; TCRdb stores just in-frame clones and leaves some out. The sample yields around 15,000 clones, about 60% seen once. The germline gives CDR1 MDHEN, CDR2 SYDVKM. The CDR3 spans 15 residues. Deletions cut 6 bases from V and 2 bases from J, with 16 bases between. Material: ileal tissue. This receptor was taken from an adult with Crohn's disease. The chain employs TRBV28 and TRBJ1-1, with TRBD1 as a possible D gene (5 bases). The CDR3 region has the DNA TGTGCCAGCAGCCAAATGGGGGGAGCTAACACTGAAGCTTTCTTT. Protein product: CASSQMGGANTEAFF.